Listed below are T cell receptor beta chains from one sample, sequenced in a study of cytomegalovirus exposure and HLA in healthy donors. Using immunoSEQ multiplex PCR, the repertoire was profiled, and TCRdb retains in-frame clones only, with some absent. Among about 180,000 clones, about 80% were seen once, and the ten largest hold about 1.6%. Input material: PBMCs. The source is a man between 40 and 49 years old in good health and CMV-seronegative. Both conserved end residues are part of each CDR3. The order of the fields is clone size, V gene, D gene, J gene, CDR3 DNA, CDR3 protein. A D gene is named only where the DNA matches it firmly. For some rows the clone size is stated as once, few or many, or as a class when expanded; others skip it.

size: .
V: TRBV7-2
D: .
J: TRBJ2-3
DNA: TGTGCCAGCAGCCTCCGGGGGACCACAGATACGCAGTATTTT
CDR3: CASSLRGTTDTQYF

size: .
V: TRBV7-3
D: .
J: TRBJ2-2
DNA: TGTGCCAGCAGCCCCGGGGGAGGCGGGGAGCTGTTTTTT
CDR3: CASSPGGGGELFF

size: .
V: TRBV15
D: TRBD2
J: TRBJ2-5
DNA: TGTGCCACCAGCAGAGATACCATGGGGGGGGGCCAAGAGACCCAGTACTTC
CDR3: CATSRDTMGGGQETQYF

size: .
V: TRBV2
D: .
J: TRBJ2-7
DNA: TGTGCCAGCACCGGCTACGAGCAGTACTTC
CDR3: CASTGYEQYF

size: .
V: TRBV5-4
D: .
J: TRBJ2-3
DNA: TGTGCCAGCAGCTTGGGGGGCGCAGATACGCAGTATTTT
CDR3: CASSLGGADTQYF

size: .
V: TRBV5-1
D: TRBD2
J: TRBJ2-5
DNA: TGCGCCAGCAGTCTAATAATGTTTGGAACTAGCGGCGGACAAGAGACCCAGTACTTC
CDR3: CASSLIMFGTSGGQETQYF

size: .
V: TRBV6-4
D: TRBD2
J: TRBJ2-1
DNA: TGTGCCAGCAGTGGGGGGGGTGAGCAGTTCTTC
CDR3: CASSGGGEQFF

size: .
V: TRBV7-2
D: TRBD1
J: TRBJ1-2
DNA: TGTGCCAGCAGAGTCGGACAGGGGGACTATGGCTACACCTTC
CDR3: CASRVGQGDYGYTF

size: .
V: TRBV30
D: TRBD2
J: TRBJ2-1
DNA: TGTGCCTGTTTAGCGGGAGGGGTCTCCTACAATGAGCAGTTCTTC
CDR3: CACLAGGVSYNEQFF

size: .
V: TRBV2
D: TRBD1
J: TRBJ1-6
DNA: TGTGCCAGCGGAAGAGGACAGGGGTATTCACCCCTCCACTTT
CDR3: CASGRGQGYSPLHF

size: once
V: TRBV5-4
D: TRBD2
J: TRBJ2-2
DNA: TGTGCCAGCAGCCCGACTATAGCGGGACCGAACACCGGGGAGCTGTTTTTT
CDR3: CASSPTIAGPNTGELFF

size: .
V: TRBV2
D: .
J: TRBJ1-1
DNA: TGTGCCAGCAGTGAAAGAGGGACTGAAGCTTTCTTT
CDR3: CASSERGTEAFF

size: .
V: TRBV28
D: TRBD1
J: TRBJ2-7
DNA: TGTGCCAGCAGTTTACAACAGGGGGCCCTCGAGCAGTACTTC
CDR3: CASSLQQGALEQYF

size: .
V: TRBV5-1
D: .
J: TRBJ2-7
DNA: TGCGCCAGCAGCCCCACAGGTCCACCCTACGAGCAGTACTTC
CDR3: CASSPTGPPYEQYF

size: .
V: TRBV20-1
D: .
J: TRBJ2-7
DNA: TGCAGTGCCGACGGGGTTCCCGAGCAGTACTTC
CDR3: CSADGVPEQYF

size: once
V: TRBV7-8
D: TRBD2
J: TRBJ2-1
DNA: TGTGCCAGCAGCTTAGTCGCAGCGGGAGTGAACAATGAGCAGTTCTTC
CDR3: CASSLVAAGVNNEQFF

size: .
V: TRBV6-5
D: TRBD1
J: TRBJ1-6
DNA: TGTGCCAGCAGTAGAGGACAGGGGGTTTCACCCCTCCACTTT
CDR3: CASSRGQGVSPLHF

size: .
V: TRBV15
D: .
J: TRBJ1-1
DNA: TGTGCCACCAGCAGAGTAGGAGGGCGCACTGAAGCTTTCTTT
CDR3: CATSRVGGRTEAFF

size: .
V: TRBV19
D: TRBD1
J: TRBJ1-4
DNA: TGTGCCAGTTGCCGACAGGGTCGGGGTGAAAAACTGTTTTTT
CDR3: CASCRQGRGEKLFF

size: .
V: TRBV7-9
D: .
J: TRBJ2-3
DNA: TGTGCCAGCAGCGCTGGCTCGACAGATACGCAGTATTTT
CDR3: CASSAGSTDTQYF

size: .
V: TRBV11-2
D: TRBD1
J: TRBJ1-1
DNA: TGTGCCAGCAGCTTAGAAAGGGGGCGCGAAGCTTTCTTT
CDR3: CASSLERGREAFF

size: once
V: TRBV27
D: TRBD1
J: TRBJ1-2
DNA: TGTGCCAGCAGTTTATCAGGGGGCGCGGGGGGCTACACCTTC
CDR3: CASSLSGGAGGYTF

size: .
V: TRBV19
D: .
J: TRBJ1-3
DNA: TGTGCCAGTAGTCCCCGAGGACAGTCTGGAAACACCATATATTTT
CDR3: CASSPRGQSGNTIYF

size: .
V: TRBV6-5
D: TRBD1
J: TRBJ2-7
DNA: TGTGCCAGCAGTTACTCGACAGGGGAGAGGGAGCAGTACTTC
CDR3: CASSYSTGEREQYF

size: .
V: TRBV4-3
D: TRBD2
J: TRBJ2-3
DNA: TGCGCCAGCAGCCAAGATAGTCGGGGACTAGCGGGGGGCACAGATACGCAGTATTTT
CDR3: CASSQDSRGLAGGTDTQYF

size: .
V: TRBV11-3
D: .
J: TRBJ2-1
DNA: TGTGCCAGCACCCTGCGGGGGCTCTCCTACAATGAGCAGTTCTTC
CDR3: CASTLRGLSYNEQFF